This T cell receptor beta chain was recorded in a study of PD-1 and CTLA-4 blockade in melanoma. The method was immunoSEQ multiplex PCR; TCRdb's version includes in-frame clones alone and lacks a portion of them. Here the sample spans roughly 30,000 clones, about 91% being singletons. This clone occurred once. With V trimmed by 3 bases and J by 4 bases, 7 bases remained unmatched. This CDR3 spans 15 amino acids. Germline assignment: CDR1 SGHNT and CDR2 YYREEE (reference sequence). J is TRBJ2-7 and V is TRBV5-4; TRBD2 agrees at 10 bases. The TCR was taken from a human donor with melanoma. Sequences were derived from CD8+ T cells from peripheral blood, sampled from a patient given anti-PD-1 treatment. The CDR3 bases are TGTGCCAGCAGCTCCCCACTAGCGGGGCAATACGAGCAGTACTTC. Translating it yields CASSSPLAGQYEQYF.